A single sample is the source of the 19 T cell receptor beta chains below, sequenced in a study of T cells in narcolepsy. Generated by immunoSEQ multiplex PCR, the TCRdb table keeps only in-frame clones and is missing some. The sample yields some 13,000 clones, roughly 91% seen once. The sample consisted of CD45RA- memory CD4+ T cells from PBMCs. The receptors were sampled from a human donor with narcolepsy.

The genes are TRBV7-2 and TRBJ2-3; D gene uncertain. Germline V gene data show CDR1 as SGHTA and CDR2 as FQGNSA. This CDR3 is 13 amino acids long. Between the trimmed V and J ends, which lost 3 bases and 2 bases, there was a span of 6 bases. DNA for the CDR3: TGTGCCAGCAGCTTGCCAGTCACAGATACGCAGTATTTT. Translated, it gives CASSLPVTDTQYF.

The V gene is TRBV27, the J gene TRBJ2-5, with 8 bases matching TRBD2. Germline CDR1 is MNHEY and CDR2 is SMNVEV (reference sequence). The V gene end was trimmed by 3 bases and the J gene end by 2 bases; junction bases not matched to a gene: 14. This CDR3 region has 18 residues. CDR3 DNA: TGTGCCAGCAGTTTCGAAGGCGGTAGCGGGACTCGGCAAGAGACCCAGTACTTC. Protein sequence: CASSFEGGSGTRQETQYF.

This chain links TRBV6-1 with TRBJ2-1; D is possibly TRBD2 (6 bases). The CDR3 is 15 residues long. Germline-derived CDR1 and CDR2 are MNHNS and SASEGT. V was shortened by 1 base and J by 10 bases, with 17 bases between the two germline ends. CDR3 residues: CASSEGVAGSGEQFF. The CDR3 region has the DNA TGTGCCAGCAGTGAAGGGGTGGCGGGGTCAGGAGAGCAGTTCTTC.

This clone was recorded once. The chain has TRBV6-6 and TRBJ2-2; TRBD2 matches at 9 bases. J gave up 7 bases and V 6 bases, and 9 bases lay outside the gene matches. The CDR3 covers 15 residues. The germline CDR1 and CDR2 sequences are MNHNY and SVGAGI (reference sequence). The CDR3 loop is CASRDLAGAGGELFF. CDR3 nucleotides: TGTGCCAGCAGGGATTTAGCGGGAGCGGGCGGGGAGCTGTTTTTT.

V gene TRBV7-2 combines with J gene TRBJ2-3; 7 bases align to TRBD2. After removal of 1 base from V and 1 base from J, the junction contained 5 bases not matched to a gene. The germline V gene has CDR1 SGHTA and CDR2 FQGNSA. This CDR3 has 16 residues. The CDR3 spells CASSLEGRGGTDTQYF. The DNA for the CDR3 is TGTGCCAGCAGCTTAGAGGGGAGGGGTGGCACAGATACGCAGTATTTT.

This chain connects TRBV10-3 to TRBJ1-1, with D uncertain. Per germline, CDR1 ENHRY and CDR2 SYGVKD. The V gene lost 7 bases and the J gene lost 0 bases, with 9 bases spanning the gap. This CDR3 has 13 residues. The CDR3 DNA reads TGTGCCATCATGGCGGAGATGAACACTGAAGCTTTCTTT. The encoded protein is CAIMAEMNTEAFF.

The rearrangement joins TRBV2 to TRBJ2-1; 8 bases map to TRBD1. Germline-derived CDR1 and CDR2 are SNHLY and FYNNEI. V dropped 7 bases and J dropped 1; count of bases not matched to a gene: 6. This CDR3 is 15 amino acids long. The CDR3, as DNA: TGTGCCAGCAAATCAGGGGGCGGGTCCTACAATGAGCAGTTCTTC. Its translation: CASKSGGGSYNEQFF.

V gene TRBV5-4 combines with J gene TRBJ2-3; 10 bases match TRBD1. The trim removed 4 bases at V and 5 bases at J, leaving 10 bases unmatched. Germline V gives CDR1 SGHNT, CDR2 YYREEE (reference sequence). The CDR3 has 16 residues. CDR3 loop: CASSRSGTGVKDTQYF. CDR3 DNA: TGTGCCAGCAGCAGAAGTGGGACAGGGGTAAAAGATACGCAGTATTTT.

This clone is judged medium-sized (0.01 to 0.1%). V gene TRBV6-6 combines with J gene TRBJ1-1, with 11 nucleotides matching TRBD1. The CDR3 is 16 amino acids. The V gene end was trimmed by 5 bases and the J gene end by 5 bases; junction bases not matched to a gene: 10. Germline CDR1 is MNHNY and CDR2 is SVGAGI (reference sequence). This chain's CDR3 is CASSTSGTGGKTEAFF. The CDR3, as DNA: TGTGCCAGCAGTACTTCCGGGACAGGGGGAAAGACTGAAGCTTTCTTT.

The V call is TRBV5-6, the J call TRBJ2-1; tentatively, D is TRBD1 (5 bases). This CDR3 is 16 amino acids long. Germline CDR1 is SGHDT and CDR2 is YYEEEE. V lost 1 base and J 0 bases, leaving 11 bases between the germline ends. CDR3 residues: CASSLLWQGSYNEQFF. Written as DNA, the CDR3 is TGTGCCAGCAGCTTGTTGTGGCAGGGCTCCTACAATGAGCAGTTCTTC.

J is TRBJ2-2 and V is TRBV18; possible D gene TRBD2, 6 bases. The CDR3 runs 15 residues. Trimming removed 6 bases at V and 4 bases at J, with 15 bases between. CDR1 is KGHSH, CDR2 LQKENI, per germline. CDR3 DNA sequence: TGTGCCAGCTCTCTTATCCCCGGGAGCACCGGGGAGCTGTTTTTT. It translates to CASSLIPGSTGELFF.

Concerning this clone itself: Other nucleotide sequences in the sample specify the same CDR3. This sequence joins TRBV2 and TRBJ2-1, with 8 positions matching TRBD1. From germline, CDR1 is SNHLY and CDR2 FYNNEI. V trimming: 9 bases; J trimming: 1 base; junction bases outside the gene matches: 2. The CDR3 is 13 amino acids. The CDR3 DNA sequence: TGTGCCAGTCGGACAGGGTCCTACAATGAGCAGTTCTTC. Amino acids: CASRTGSYNEQFF.

The CDR3 DNA is TGCGCCAGCAGCCAAAGGGGCCCGAACACCGGGGAGCTGTTTTTT. Amino acid sequence: CASSQRGPNTGELFF. The chain has TRBV4-1 and TRBJ2-2; tentative D call: TRBD1 (5 bases). CDR1 is MGHRA and CDR2 is YSYEKL in the germline V gene. Trimming stripped 2 bases from V and 0 bases from J, with 7 bases between. The CDR3 sequence is 15 residues long.

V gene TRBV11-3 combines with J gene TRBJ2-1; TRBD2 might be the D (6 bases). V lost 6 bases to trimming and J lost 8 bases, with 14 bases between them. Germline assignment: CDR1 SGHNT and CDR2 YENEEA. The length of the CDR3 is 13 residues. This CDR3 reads CASSTGTGDEQFF. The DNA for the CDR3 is TGTGCCAGCAGTACCGGGACTGGGGATGAGCAGTTCTTC.

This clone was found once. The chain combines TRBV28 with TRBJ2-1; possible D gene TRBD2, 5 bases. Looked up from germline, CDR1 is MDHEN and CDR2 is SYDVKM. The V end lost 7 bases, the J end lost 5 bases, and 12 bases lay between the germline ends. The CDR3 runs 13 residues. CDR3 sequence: CASMEAPDNEQFF. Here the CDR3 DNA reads TGTGCCAGCATGGAGGCCCCAGACAATGAGCAGTTCTTC.

For the CDR3, the DNA is TGTGCCAGCAGCTTAGCTAGCGGGAGCAGCTCCTACGAGCAGTACTTC. It codes for CASSLASGSSSYEQYF. The J gene is TRBJ2-5, the V gene TRBV11-3; 10 bases are shared with TRBD2. The DNA end lines up better with TRBJ2-7; the J call may be wrong. The CDR3 is 16 amino acids. Germline V gene data show CDR1 as SGHNT and CDR2 as YENEEA.

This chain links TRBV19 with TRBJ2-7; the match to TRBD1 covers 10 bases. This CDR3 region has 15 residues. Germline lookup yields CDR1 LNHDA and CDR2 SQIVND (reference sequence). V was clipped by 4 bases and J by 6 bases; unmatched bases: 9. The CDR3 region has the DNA TGTGCCAGTAGTACCCAGGGACAGGGGTCGGGCGAGCAGTACTTC. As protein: CASSTQGQGSGEQYF.

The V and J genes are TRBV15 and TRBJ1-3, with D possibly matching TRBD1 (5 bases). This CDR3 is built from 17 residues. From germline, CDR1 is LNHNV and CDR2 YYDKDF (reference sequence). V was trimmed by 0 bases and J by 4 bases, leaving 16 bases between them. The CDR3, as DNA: TGTGCCACCAGCAGAGAGCTGACAGTTTTGATCGGAAACACCATATATTTT. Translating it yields CATSRELTVLIGNTIYF.

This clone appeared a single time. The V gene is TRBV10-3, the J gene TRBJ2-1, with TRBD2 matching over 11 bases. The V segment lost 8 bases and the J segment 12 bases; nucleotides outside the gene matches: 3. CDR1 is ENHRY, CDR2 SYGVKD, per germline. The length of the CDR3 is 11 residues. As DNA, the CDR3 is TGTGCCATCGGACTAGCGGGCCTGCAGTTCTTC. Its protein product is CAIGLAGLQFF.